The 20 T cell receptor beta chains below come from one sample, sequenced in a study of blood T cell repertoires in COVID-19. This table comes from immunoSEQ multiplex PCR, and its TCRdb copy is limited to in-frame clones, with some not included. The sample lists a few hundred thousand clones, 80% to 90% occurring once. What was sequenced was peripheral blood. Receptor source: a man aged 50 or older who had recovered from COVID-19.

The genes are TRBV18 and TRBJ1-1; TRBD1 is a possible D gene (5 bases). In germline, CDR1 is KGHSH, CDR2 LQKENI. Trimming pared 2 bases from V and 8 bases from J, leaving 18 bases between. This CDR3 has 15 residues. In DNA, the CDR3 is TGTGCCAGCTCACCAGATATAACAGGTGCGGGGGAAGCTTTCTTT. Protein: CASSPDITGAGEAFF.

Notes on this clone: Other DNA variants within this sample encode the same CDR3. The rearrangement joins TRBV7-9 to TRBJ1-2; 7 nucleotides match TRBD1. Trimming took 5 bases from V and 5 from J; bases not matched to a gene: 11. The CDR3 covers 15 residues. Germline assignment: CDR1 SEHNR and CDR2 FQNEAQ (reference sequence). DNA of the CDR3: TGTGCCAGCAGCACACACGGGACAGTGGTATATGGCTACACCTTC. Protein sequence: CASSTHGTVVYGYTF. Looking up the rest from reference TRBV7-9 and TRBJ1-2 gives the full variable domain: DTGVSQNPRHKITKRGQNVTFRCDPISEHNRLYWYRQTLGQGPEFLTYFQNEAQLEKSRLLSDRFSAERPKGSFSTLEIQRTEQGDSAMYLCASSTHGTVVYGYTFGSGTRLTVV.

The chain is built from TRBV25-1 and TRBJ2-5, with D perhaps TRBD2 (7 bases). V lost 4 bases to trimming and J lost 4 bases, with 13 bases between them. CDR3 length: 14 amino acids. Germline CDR1 is MGHDK and CDR2 is SYGVNS. The CDR3 DNA is TGTGCCAGCAGTGTCCAAAGGGGGGGAGAGACCCAGTACTTC. This sequence encodes CASSVQRGGETQYF.

In its sample, this clone was seen once. The chain recombines TRBV28 with TRBJ2-5; 7 positions match TRBD1. In germline, CDR1 is MDHEN, CDR2 SYDVKM. There are 14 residues in the CDR3. V was pared by 5 bases and J by 4 bases, with 7 bases of the junction left unmatched. CDR3 sequence (DNA): TGTGCCAGCAGTCCCCCGACAGGGTTAGAGACCCAGTACTTC. Its protein product is CASSPPTGLETQYF. Full variable domain (outside the CDR3, taken from reference TRBV28 and TRBJ2-5): DVKVTQSSRYLVKRTGEKVFLECVQDMDHENMFWYRQDPGLGLRLIYFSYDVKMKEKGDIPEGYSVSREKKERFSLILESASTNQTSMYLCASSPPTGLETQYFGPGTRLLVL.

The V call is TRBV11-2, the J call TRBJ2-2; 7 positions agree with TRBD1. The germline gives CDR1 SGHAT, CDR2 FQNNGV. Trimming removed 5 bases from V and 5 bases from J; junction bases left unmatched: 17. This CDR3 has 18 residues. As DNA, the CDR3 is TGTGCCAGCAGCGCCCGGGACAGCTATCTGATAGGTACCGGGGAGCTGTTTTTT. This sequence encodes CASSARDSYLIGTGELFF.

The count of this clone is one. The chain carries TRBV4-1 and TRBJ1-3; D perhaps matches TRBD1 (6 bases). This CDR3 has 16 residues. The V end lost 1 base, the J end lost 2 bases, and 12 bases lay between the germline ends. Germline assignment: CDR1 MGHRA and CDR2 YSYEKL. This CDR3 reads CASSQVAGVAGNTIYF. The CDR3 nucleotides read TGCGCCAGCAGCCAAGTCGCAGGGGTGGCTGGAAACACCATATATTTT.

V usage is TRBV6-5 and J usage is TRBJ1-4, with 7 nucleotides matching TRBD1. Germline lookup yields CDR1 MNHEY and CDR2 SVGAGI. Unmatched junction bases numbered 10, after V lost 5 bases and J lost 7 bases. This CDR3 is built from 15 residues. The DNA for the CDR3 is TGTGCCAGCAGTCCACAGGGGTTGGGTGTTGAAAAACTGTTTTTT. Protein sequence: CASSPQGLGVEKLFF.

This clone appeared a few times. Other DNA variants within this sample encode the same CDR3. This rearrangement joins TRBV6-4 to TRBJ1-1; a weak D match, TRBD1 (5 bases). The CDR3 is 13 amino acids. With 6 bases removed from V and 1 base from J, the gap between germline ends came to 9 bases. Germline V gene data show CDR1 as MRHNA and CDR2 as SNTAGT. DNA for the CDR3: TGTGCCAGCAGCCTCGACAGGAACACTGAAGCTTTCTTT. Residues: CASSLDRNTEAFF.

The chain links TRBV14 to TRBJ2-3, with D possibly matching TRBD2 (5 bases). Germline-derived CDR1 and CDR2 are SGHDN and FVKESK. V lost 3 bases and J lost 5, with 9 bases in between. This CDR3 is 13 amino acids long. The CDR3 is CASSQELGDTQYF. The CDR3 nucleotides read TGTGCCAGCAGCCAGGAACTAGGAGATACGCAGTATTTT.

The rearrangement joins TRBV7-2 to TRBJ2-5, with a weak D call TRBD2 (5 bases). The CDR3 length is 12 residues. Germline V gene sequence: CDR1 SGHTA, CDR2 FQGNSA. V lost 1 base to trimming and J lost 7 bases, with 7 bases between them. CDR3 DNA: TGTGCCAGCAGCTTAGTCGAGGGGACCCAGTACTTC. Translating it yields CASSLVEGTQYF.

This clone was counted once. The V gene is TRBV6-5, the J gene TRBJ2-1; 9 nucleotides line up with TRBD2. Germline lookup yields CDR1 MNHEY and CDR2 SVGAGI. The CDR3 sequence is 15 residues long. V lost 5 bases, J lost 9 bases, and 11 bases stayed unmatched. The CDR3 loop reads CASSRTAGGPSEQFF. The CDR3 region has the DNA TGTGCCAGCAGTCGAACCGCGGGAGGGCCTAGTGAGCAGTTCTTC.

The CDR3 loop is CASIPGNYGYTF. CDR3 nucleotides: TGTGCCAGCATCCCCGGTAACTATGGCTACACCTTC. This chain connects TRBV21-1 to TRBJ1-2. TRBV21-1 is reported as a pseudogene. The CDR3 runs 12 residues.

The chain has TRBV6-6 and TRBJ2-7; unclear D gene. The CDR3 length is 12 residues. The V gene's germline CDR1 is MNHNY and CDR2 SVGAGI (reference sequence). Trimming removed 3 bases from V and 4 bases from J, with 7 bases in between. CDR3: CASSYGWYEQYF. The CDR3 DNA reads TGTGCCAGCAGTTATGGCTGGTACGAGCAGTACTTC.

This clone was counted a few times. The chain carries TRBV5-1 and TRBJ2-1; TRBD2 is a possible D gene (6 bases). V was cut by 0 bases and J by 7 bases, with 11 bases left in between. Germline assignment: CDR1 SGHRS and CDR2 YFSETQ. This CDR3 is 14 amino acids long. CDR3 sequence (DNA): TGCGCCAGCAGCTTGGCCACGGAGGGGAATGAGCAGTTCTTC. As protein: CASSLATEGNEQFF. Using reference TRBV5-1 and TRBJ2-1 for the parts outside the CDR3, the full variable domain is KAGVTQTPRYLIKTRGQQVTLSCSPISGHRSVSWYQQTPGQGLQFLFEYFSETQRNKGNFPGRFSGRQFSNSRSEMNVSTLELGDSALYLCASSLATEGNEQFFGPGTRLTVL.

The V call is TRBV19, the J call TRBJ1-1; D call uncertain. Deletions cut 6 bases from V and 0 bases from J, with 14 bases between. The CDR3 extends over 15 amino acids. CDR1 and CDR2 (germline): LNHDA, SQIVND (reference sequence). In DNA, the CDR3 is TGTGCCAGTAGGGAGAGAGGGTATTTGAACACTGAAGCTTTCTTT. It yields the protein CASRERGYLNTEAFF.

The genes are TRBV7-9 and TRBJ2-5; 7 bases fit TRBD2. This CDR3 is 15 amino acids long. CDR1 and CDR2 from the germline V gene are SEHNR and FQNEAQ (reference sequence). V gave up 0 bases and J gave up 4 bases; unmatched junction bases: 5. The CDR3, as DNA: TGTGCCAGCAGCTTAGCGGGCGTAGCGGGAGAGACCCAGTACTTC. This translates into CASSLAGVAGETQYF.

This clone was seen once. The chain has TRBV14 and TRBJ2-3, with 10 bases identical to TRBD2. The CDR3 consists of 22 residues. The germline gives CDR1 SGHDN, CDR2 FVKESK. Unmatched junction bases numbered 24, after V lost 0 bases and J lost 6 bases. The CDR3 nucleotides read TGTGCCAGCAGCCAAGACATCTCCTCCCCCATGCGTGCTAGCGGGAGCCGGGATACGCAGTATTTT. Its protein product is CASSQDISSPMRASGSRDTQYF.

The chain couples TRBV28 to TRBJ2-3; D possibly corresponds to TRBD2 (6 bases). CDR1 and CDR2 from the germline V gene are MDHEN and SYDVKM. The V end was cut by 6 bases, the J end by 1 base, with 14 bases between. This CDR3 region has 15 residues. This chain's CDR3 is CASRKGGTGTDTQYF. DNA for the CDR3: TGTGCCAGCAGGAAGGGCGGGACCGGCACAGATACGCAGTATTTT.

As DNA, the CDR3 is TGTGCCAGCAGCCATGGACTAGCGGGAGACACCGGGGAGCTGTTTTTT. Residues: CASSHGLAGDTGELFF. This chain uses TRBV11-3 with TRBJ2-2, with TRBD2 matching over 13 bases. From germline, CDR1 is SGHNT and CDR2 YENEEA. V shed 5 bases, J shed 3 bases, and the junction held 3 bases outside the gene matches. The length of the CDR3 is 16 residues.

The chain joins TRBV28 to TRBJ2-3, with a weak D call TRBD2 (8 bases). The CDR3 loop spans 14 amino acids. The germline V and J ends were trimmed by 8 bases and 8 bases, with 20 bases remaining between them. Per germline, CDR1 MDHEN and CDR2 SYDVKM. The CDR3 loop is CASRGGGTAGTQYF. The CDR3, as DNA: TGTGCCAGCCGGGGGGGCGGGACAGCGGGTACGCAGTATTTT.